Described below is a single T cell receptor beta chain sequence and its context. Germline V gives CDR1 KGHSH, CDR2 LQKENI. The CDR3 is 14 amino acids. V was clipped by 3 bases and J by 5 bases; unmatched bases: 5. The data derive from a study of blood T cell repertoires in COVID-19. Recruits, aged roughly 18 to 95 years, lived in 24 US areas. TCRdb's copy holds only in-frame clones and misses some; the assay was immunoSEQ multiplex PCR. The sample includes a few hundred thousand clones, 80% to 85% seen only once; the top ten take around 5%. Sequencing was done on a sample of PBMCs or T cells enriched from blood (not recorded which). The V gene is TRBV18, the J gene TRBJ2-5; 8 bases match TRBD2. The source of this sequence is a man aged 40-55 years who had been exposed to COVID-19. Here the CDR3 DNA reads TGTGCCAGCTCACCCGTCGGGGGGGTGGAGACCCAGTACTTC. Translated: CASSPVGGVETQYF.